One TCR beta chain is described in this entry. Its antigen is undetermined. The V gene's germline CDR1 is DFQATT and CDR2 SNEGSKA (reference sequence). V lost 5 bases and J lost 10, with 17 bases in between. The CDR3 is made up of 12 amino acids. The sample is drawn from a study of human T cells and chemical hapten exposure. Across the study: Patch tests put 0.01% DPC on the upper back, read at 6 days. General study findings and limits: Controls formed significantly fewer large CDR3 similarity clusters than expanded TCRs did. A positive correlation with patch test score was found for PT1 expanded TCR counts.

Sample time point: patch test 3, about 24 weeks after DPC sensitization. The treatment: therapeutic diphenylcyclopropenone sensitization with weekly scalp DPC. Per the study methods: Samples contained a median of about 100,000 TCRs, with a range of about 23,224 to 750,000. Each CDR3 protein is one row after TCRdb ran MiXCR on the RACE reads. The authors' filters were not applied to this entry. The sample comprises 80,000 to 100,000 distinct CDR3 sequences, about 11% of which are singletons, and approximately 1% rests with the top ten. The chain recombines TRBV20-1 with TRBJ1-1; D unclear. The receptor was isolated from a woman aged 25 to 39 with alopecia areata. Some clones in this sample may be carry-over from other donors' samples. The sequenced sample was whole blood, obtained in connection with sensitization to the hapten diphenylcyclopropenone (DPC). The CDR3: CSAPWVPRGAFF. CDR3 DNA: TGCAGTGCTCCCTGGGTCCCGCGGGGAGCTTTCTTT.